The 18 T cell receptor beta chains below were found in one sample sequenced in a study of beta chain features in type 1 diabetes. The study's findings and limits: When Type 1 diabetes patients were examined, their TCRB CDR3s proved moderately but significantly shorter in all four CD4+ subsets.

Every isolated RNA sample was fully reverse transcribed, so sequencing captured expressed TCRB transcripts. Method: immunoSEQ multiplex PCR; TCRdb's copy keeps in-frame clones and lacks some. The data hold 500,000 to 800,000 clones, with around 12% observed a single time. Their antigens remain unidentified. Sequences were obtained from naive CD4+ T cells from blood. The source of these receptors is a man in his thirties or forties with type 1 diabetes.

The chain combines TRBV7-9 with TRBJ2-5; TRBD2 might be the D (5 bases). Trimming stripped 0 bases from V and 0 bases from J, with 5 bases between. Germline CDR1 is SEHNR and CDR2 is FQNEAQ (reference sequence). The CDR3 loop spans 14 amino acids. CDR3 in amino acids: CASSLADYQETQYF. CDR3 nucleotides: TGTGCCAGCAGCTTAGCGGACTACCAAGAGACCCAGTACTTC.

A few counts support this clone. Other DNA sequences within the sample encode an identical CDR3. The rearrangement links TRBV27 to TRBJ2-3, with 7 bases that match TRBD1. V was pared by 4 bases and J by 1 base, with 2 bases of the junction left unmatched. This CDR3 is 14 amino acids long. The germline V gene has CDR1 MNHEY and CDR2 SMNVEV (reference sequence). The CDR3 nucleotides read TGTGCCAGCAGTTCCGGACAGGGCACAGATACGCAGTATTTT. Encoded protein: CASSSGQGTDTQYF.

This clone was picked up a small number of times. The rearrangement links TRBV7-2 to TRBJ2-3; D is possibly TRBD1 (6 bases). Germline CDR1 is SGHTA and CDR2 is FQGNSA. Trimming removed 5 bases at V and 1 base at J, with 19 bases between. This CDR3 is 17 amino acids long. Here the CDR3 reads CASSPRRDTLRTDTQYF. CDR3 nucleotide sequence: TGTGCCAGCAGCCCCCGTCGGGACACCTTACGCACAGATACGCAGTATTTT.

The sample holds a few counts of this clone. Other DNA sequences in the same sample also yield this CDR3. V and J are TRBV7-3 and TRBJ2-7; 8 bases fit TRBD1. This CDR3 has 14 residues. The germline V gene has CDR1 SGHTA and CDR2 FQGTGA. After removal of 4 bases from V and 2 bases from J, the junction contained 4 bases not matched to a gene. CDR3 sequence reads: CASSSGQGPYEQYF. The DNA for the CDR3 is TGTGCCAGCAGCTCCGGACAGGGACCCTACGAGCAGTACTTC. Drawing the rest from reference TRBV7-3 and TRBJ2-7, the complete variable domain is GAGVSQTPSNKVTEKGKYVELRCDPISGHTALYWYRQSLGQGPEFLIYFQGTGAADDSGLPNDRFFAVRPEGSVSTLKIQRTERGDSAVYLCASSSGQGPYEQYFGPGTRLTVT.

The chain combines TRBV29-1 with TRBJ1-1; TRBD1 aligns across 7 bases. The CDR3 totals 14 residues. V lost 4 bases to trimming and J lost 0 bases; unmatched junction nucleotides: 5. Germline CDR1 is SQVTM and CDR2 is ANQGSEA. CDR3 residues: CSVGAGGMNTEAFF. The CDR3, as DNA: TGCAGCGTTGGAGCAGGGGGTATGAACACTGAAGCTTTCTTT.

Turning to this clone: Other DNA sequences in the sample encode the same CDR3. The CDR3 protein is CASSLAGNYGYTF. The DNA of the CDR3 is TGCGCCAGCAGCTTGGCCGGTAACTATGGCTACACCTTC. V usage is TRBV5-1 and J usage is TRBJ1-2, with D unresolved. CDR1 SGHRS and CDR2 YFSETQ come from the germline V gene. V was trimmed by 0 bases and J by 1 base, leaving 4 bases between them. The CDR3 has 13 amino acids. Based on the CDR3 plus reference TRBV5-1 and TRBJ1-2, the full variable domain is KAGVTQTPRYLIKTRGQQVTLSCSPISGHRSVSWYQQTPGQGLQFLFEYFSETQRNKGNFPGRFSGRQFSNSRSEMNVSTLELGDSALYLCASSLAGNYGYTFGSGTRLTVV.

This clone has just a few counts. The CDR3 spells CACQMTYEQYF. CDR3 nucleotide sequence: TGTGCCTGCCAGATGACCTACGAGCAGTACTTC. The chain couples TRBV30 to TRBJ2-7; no firm D call. There are 11 residues in the CDR3. Germline CDR1 GTSNPN, CDR2 SVGIG (reference sequence). The V gene lost 6 bases and the J gene lost 2 bases, with 8 bases spanning the gap.

This clone was counted a few times. This chain links TRBV6-5 with TRBJ2-3; D is tentatively TRBD1 or TRBD2 (5 bases each). Germline V lookup: CDR1 MNHEY, CDR2 SVGAGI. V dropped 2 bases and J dropped 0 bases, with 12 bases sitting between them. CDR3 length: 16 residues. CDR3 sequence (DNA): TGTGCCAGCAGTTACGCCGGGACGGATAGCACAGATACGCAGTATTTT. Translated, it gives CASSYAGTDSTDTQYF.

This clone was counted only a few times. The CDR3: CAISPGQGTYEQYF. The CDR3 nucleotides are TGTGCCATCAGTCCGGGACAGGGGACCTACGAGCAGTACTTC. The genes are TRBV10-3 and TRBJ2-7; 10 positions match TRBD1. V trimming: 5 bases; J trimming: 2 bases; junction bases outside the gene matches: 3. CDR1 and CDR2 (germline): ENHRY, SYGVKD. This CDR3 region has 14 residues.

The chain joins TRBV11-1 to TRBJ2-3, with D perhaps TRBD1 or TRBD2 (5 bases each). Trimming cost V 5 bases and J 0 bases, with 6 bases left between them. The CDR3 length is 13 residues. Germline CDR1 reads SGHAT; CDR2 reads FQDESV (reference sequence). The CDR3 region is CASSGDSTDTQYF. CDR3 DNA: TGTGCCAGCAGCGGGGACAGCACAGATACGCAGTATTTT.

This clone was seen more than once but under ten times. The chain recombines TRBV7-2 with TRBJ2-7, with D perhaps TRBD2 (6 bases). CDR1 and CDR2 (germline): SGHTA, FQGNSA. The CDR3 contains 16 residues. V was pared by 1 base and J by 0 bases, with 13 bases between. CDR3 DNA sequence: TGTGCCAGCAGCTTAGTGTGGCGGGGTAACTCCTACGAGCAGTACTTC. Its translation: CASSLVWRGNSYEQYF.

This clone was observed a few times. The genes are TRBV6-5 and TRBJ1-5; the D is unclear. There are 13 residues in the CDR3. V was shortened by 5 bases and J by 7 bases, with 12 bases between the two germline ends. Germline V gene lookup returns CDR1 MNHEY and CDR2 SVGAGI. CDR3 bases: TGTGCCAGCAGTCCCCGTAGTGGGCAGCCCCAGCATTTT. Translation: CASSPRSGQPQHF.

V gene TRBV15 combines with J gene TRBJ2-7, with D hard to call. Germline CDR1 is LNHNV and CDR2 is YYDKDF (reference sequence). Trimming shortened V by 1 base and J by 1 base, and 14 bases separated the two germline ends. The CDR3 length is 16 residues. CDR3 region: CATSRGKSPISYEQYF. As DNA, the CDR3 is TGTGCCACCAGCAGAGGCAAGTCCCCGATTTCCTACGAGCAGTACTTC. The entire variable domain, with the rest obtained from reference TRBV15 and TRBJ2-7, is as follows: DAMVIQNPRYQVTQFGKPVTLSCSQTLNHNVMYWYQQKSSQAPKLLFHYYDKDFNNEADTPDNFQSRRPNTSFCFLDIRSPGLGDTAMYLCATSRGKSPISYEQYFGPGTRLTVT.

The rearrangement joins TRBV19 to TRBJ2-4; D may be TRBD2 (5 bases). The CDR3 extends over 15 amino acids. V lost 6 bases and J 0 bases, leaving 12 bases between the germline ends. The V gene's germline CDR1 is LNHDA and CDR2 SQIVND (reference sequence). The CDR3: CASRGPGIAKNIQYF. CDR3 in DNA: TGTGCCAGTAGAGGGCCCGGGATAGCCAAAAACATTCAGTACTTC.

The chain couples TRBV11-2 to TRBJ2-3; D may match TRBD1 or TRBD2 (6 bases each). V dropped 0 bases and J dropped 4 bases, with 11 bases sitting between them. Looked up from germline, CDR1 is SGHAT and CDR2 is FQNNGV. The CDR3 contains 15 residues. This chain's CDR3 is CASSLEGGRPDTQYF. The CDR3 coding sequence is TGTGCCAGCAGCTTAGAAGGGGGGCGCCCAGATACGCAGTATTTT.

This clone was found a few times. The chain uses TRBV29-1 and TRBJ2-5; TRBD1 agrees at 10 bases. Near its end, the DNA agrees better with TRBJ2-7, so the J call may be wrong. Germline CDR1 is SQVTM and CDR2 is ANQGSEA. CDR3 length equals 13 residues. CDR3 sequence reads: CSVEGQGPYEQYF. The CDR3 region has the DNA TGCAGCGTTGAGGGACAGGGGCCCTACGAGCAGTACTTC.

A few counts support this clone. V gene TRBV13 combines with J gene TRBJ1-2; the D gene is possibly TRBD1 (5 bases). This CDR3 is 14 amino acids long. CDR1 and CDR2 (germline): PRHDT, FYEKMQ (reference sequence). The V end lost 4 bases, the J end lost 0 bases, and 9 bases lay between the germline ends. The CDR3 DNA follows: TGTGCCAGCAGCTCTGGGACGGCTAACTATGGCTACACCTTC. Protein: CASSSGTANYGYTF.

This clone has a handful of counts. The chain couples TRBV9 to TRBJ2-3, with D tentatively TRBD2 (6 bases). V was shortened by 0 bases and J by 2 bases, with 13 bases between the two germline ends. The CDR3 runs 16 residues. Germline V gives CDR1 SGDLS, CDR2 YYNGEE. Here the CDR3 reads CASSVARRGHTDTQYF. As DNA, the CDR3 is TGTGCCAGCAGCGTAGCTAGGCGGGGCCACACAGATACGCAGTATTTT.